A selection of T cell receptor beta chains follows, all from one sample in a study. TCRdb reprocessed the 5' RACE reads with MiXCR, giving one entry per CDR3 protein. The sample has about 50,000 distinct CDR3 sequences, more than 25% seen once. Material: naive CD4+ T cells sorted from blood. The receptors were gathered from a female donor with breast cancer. Each CDR3 is given with its conserved first and last residue. D genes are given only for firm matches. Expanded clones get a size class; other rows say once, few or many, or leave the size out.

cdr3_nt cdr3_aa d_call clone_size j_call v_call
TGTGCCAGCAGTTTAGAGGGAGAATTCTATGGCTACACCTTC CASSLEGEFYGYTF . . TRBJ1-2 TRBV12-3/TRBV12-4
TGTGCCAGCAGCTCGGACCTTGGGACTAGCGGGAGTCGGTACGAGCAGTACTTC CASSSDLGTSGSRYEQYF TRBD2 . TRBJ2-7 TRBV28
TGTGCCAGCTCACCACATGTCGGCGGCGGGGAGACCCAGTACTTC CASSPHVGGGETQYF . . TRBJ2-5 TRBV18
TGTGCCAGCAGCCCACCAAAGCGACTAGCGGGGACCCAAGAGACCCAGTACTTC CASSPPKRLAGTQETQYF TRBD2 medium-sized TRBJ2-5 TRBV7-9
TGTGCCAGCGGCTCGGACTACTACGAGCAGTACTTC CASGSDYYEQYF . . TRBJ2-7 TRBV6-1
TGTGCCAGCAGCCGACCCGAACAACACACAGATACGCAGTATTTT CASSRPEQHTDTQYF . few TRBJ2-3 TRBV3-1
TGTGCCAGCAGCCGAGGGTATGGCAATCAGCCCCAGCATTTT CASSRGYGNQPQHF . few TRBJ1-5 TRBV6-5
TGCAGTGCTAGACCCCCCCCCCGGCCGGGACAGGGGGCCTATGGCTACACCTTC CSARPPPRPGQGAYGYTF TRBD1 few TRBJ1-2 TRBV20-1
TGTGCCAGCAGTTTACAGCTGGGGGGCGCGGGTGGCTACACCTTC CASSLQLGGAGGYTF . . TRBJ1-2 TRBV27
TGCAGCGTTGAAGTAGGGAGCTATGGCTACACCTTC CSVEVGSYGYTF . . TRBJ1-2 TRBV29-1
TGCGCCAGCAGCTCTGGGGGAATCGAGGAGCAGTTCTTC CASSSGGIEEQFF . medium-sized TRBJ2-1 TRBV5-1
TGCGCCAGCAGCTGCCAGTCAATAAACACCGGGGAGCTGTTTTTT CASSCQSINTGELFF . . TRBJ2-2 TRBV5-1
TGCGCCAGCAGCTTGGTTCAGGGCGGGAGAACTGAAGCTTTCTTT CASSLVQGGRTEAFF . . TRBJ1-1 TRBV5-1
TGCAGCGTTGAAGTCGAGGGTCGTGGCTACACCTTC CSVEVEGRGYTF . many TRBJ1-2 TRBV29-1
TGTGCCAGCAGTTATTGGGAGACCCAGTACTTC CASSYWETQYF . many TRBJ2-5 TRBV6-5
TGTGCCACCGGGACTAGCGGGAGTCGGGAGACCCAGTACTTC CATGTSGSRETQYF TRBD2 few TRBJ2-5 TRBV24-1
TGCGCCAGCAGCGTCGGATTGCTTAATGAGCAGTTCTTC CASSVGLLNEQFF . . TRBJ2-1 TRBV5-1
TGCGCCAGCAGCTTGATTCCCGAGGCAGGGGAAGAGCAGTACTTC CASSLIPEAGEEQYF . many TRBJ2-7 TRBV5-1
TGCGCCAGCAGCCAAGAAATTGGAGCTAGCTCCTACAATGAGCAGTTCTTC CASSQEIGASSYNEQFF . many TRBJ2-1 TRBV4-1